One and the same sample provided the 19 T cell receptor beta chains below, sequenced in a study of blood T cell repertoires in COVID-19 (dated by TCRdb to between 2020 and 2021). Receptor libraries were prepared by the immunoSEQ multiplex PCR assay. TCRdb took this table from immuneACCESS and kept in-frame rearrangements with V and J called. Such tables lack part of the clones; where checked against another copy, unresolved V genes explain under half of the gap, and the rest is unexplained. The sample table lists fewer than 350,000 clones, approximately 90% of them with a count of one. The top ten clones comprise around a tenth of the sample. The material sequenced was PBMCs or T cells enriched from blood (not recorded which). Receptors originate from a woman between 35 and 50 years old who had recovered from COVID-19.

This chain uses TRBV5-6 with TRBJ2-7; 7 nucleotides align to TRBD2. Germline assignment: CDR1 SGHDT and CDR2 YYEEEE. V dropped 5 bases and J dropped 6; count of bases not matched to a gene: 14. The CDR3 has 15 residues. The CDR3 bases are TGTGCCAGCAGACCCCCTGGCGGGAGAAGGAGCGAGCAGTACTTC. Translation gives CASRPPGGRRSEQYF.

The rearrangement links TRBV5-1 to TRBJ1-2; D uncertain. CDR1 SGHRS and CDR2 YFSETQ come from the germline V gene. This CDR3 spans 13 amino acids. Trimming took off 4 bases at V and 5 bases at J, with 12 bases between the two ends. CDR3 in amino acids: CASSLPSTYGYTF. The CDR3 nucleotides are TGCGCCAGCAGCCTGCCCTCGACATATGGCTACACCTTC.

This clone was detected once. V is TRBV4-1 and J is TRBJ2-7, with 9 bases that match TRBD1. Germline V CDR1 and CDR2: MGHRA, YSYEKL. This CDR3 has 15 amino acids. V was pared by 2 bases and J by 7 bases, with 9 bases of the junction left unmatched. CDR3 nucleotides: TGCGCCAGCAGCCAACTACAGGGGGCGCGTAATGAGCAGTACTTC. This gives the protein CASSQLQGARNEQYF.

The chain uses TRBV3-1 (or the pseudogene TRBV3-2) and TRBJ1-6; TRBD1 agrees at 8 bases. Germline CDR1 is LGHDT and CDR2 is YNNKEL (reference sequence). Unmatched junction bases numbered 13, after V lost 4 bases and J lost 5 bases. The CDR3 sequence is 18 residues long. The CDR3 DNA sequence: TGTGCCAGCAGCCCCAGGGGGCAAAGATGGCAAAATAATTCACCCCTCCACTTT. It specifies CASSPRGQRWQNNSPLHF.

CDR3 loop: CASSVAPGYSPLHF. CDR3 coding DNA: TGTGCCAGCAGCGTAGCGCCAGGGTATTCACCCCTCCACTTT. The chain joins TRBV9 to TRBJ1-6; tentative D call: TRBD1 (5 bases). Germline CDR1 is SGDLS and CDR2 is YYNGEE. This CDR3 spans 14 amino acids. Trimming left V 0 bases short and J 8 bases short, with 9 bases between.

This clone was seen only a few times. The rearrangement uses TRBV28 and TRBJ2-1; TRBD2 matches at 7 bases. CDR1 is MDHEN, CDR2 SYDVKM, per germline. The length of the CDR3 is 17 residues. V dropped 7 bases and J dropped 0; count of bases not matched to a gene: 12. The CDR3 sequence: CASTSSGEPSSYNEQFF. CDR3 nucleotides: TGTGCCAGCACCTCCAGCGGGGAACCATCCTCCTACAATGAGCAGTTCTTC.

The chain is built from TRBV4-3 and TRBJ2-7; 9 positions match TRBD1. This CDR3 contains 15 residues. The V and J ends lost 2 bases and 5 bases, in that order; junction bases with no gene match: 7. Germline V CDR1 and CDR2: LGHNA, YSLEER. The CDR3 sequence is CASSQLGQGLHEQYF. CDR3 sequence (DNA): TGCGCCAGCAGCCAACTGGGACAGGGTCTCCACGAGCAGTACTTC.

This rearrangement joins TRBV10-3 to TRBJ2-1; TRBD2 agrees at 15 bases. V dropped 4 bases and J dropped 10; count of bases not matched to a gene: 2. Per the germline V gene, CDR1 is ENHRY and CDR2 is SYGVKD. The CDR3 contains 14 residues. CDR3 nucleotides: TGTGCCATCAGTGGGACTAGCGGGGGGGAGGAGCAGTTCTTC. It encodes CAISGTSGGEEQFF.

This clone was observed once. V gene TRBV27 combines with J gene TRBJ2-7; weak D call: TRBD2 (5 bases). Germline assignment: CDR1 MNHEY and CDR2 SMNVEV (reference sequence). Deletions cut 3 bases from V and 1 base from J, with 10 bases between. This CDR3 has 14 amino acids. The DNA of the CDR3 is TGTGCCAGCAGTTTTGGGCGGGTTTCCTACGAGCAGTACTTC. Encoded protein: CASSFGRVSYEQYF.

The chain combines TRBV5-1 with TRBJ2-6; 7 nucleotides agree with TRBD1. The V segment lost 7 bases and the J segment 3 bases; nucleotides outside the gene matches: 7. This CDR3 comprises 15 residues. Germline V lookup: CDR1 SGHRS, CDR2 YFSETQ. This CDR3 reads CASSKGADGANVLTF. The DNA of the CDR3 is TGCGCCAGCTCTAAGGGGGCAGATGGGGCCAACGTCCTGACTTTC. Based on the CDR3 plus reference TRBV5-1 and TRBJ2-6, the full variable domain is KAGVTQTPRYLIKTRGQQVTLSCSPISGHRSVSWYQQTPGQGLQFLFEYFSETQRNKGNFPGRFSGRQFSNSRSEMNVSTLELGDSALYLCASSKGADGANVLTFGAGSRLTVL.

The chain links TRBV19 to TRBJ2-1; 10 bases fit TRBD1. Trimming removed 3 bases from V and 4 bases from J; junction bases left unmatched: 6. This CDR3 comprises 16 residues. Looked up from germline, CDR1 is LNHDA and CDR2 is SQIVND (reference sequence). The CDR3 coding sequence is TGTGCCAGTAGTATTACCCCGGGACAGGGGTACAATGAGCAGTTCTTC. This sequence encodes CASSITPGQGYNEQFF. Based on the CDR3 plus reference TRBV19 and TRBJ2-1, the full variable domain is DGGITQSPKYLFRKEGQNVTLSCEQNLNHDAMYWYRQDPGQGLRLIYYSQIVNDFQKGDIAEGYSVSREKKESFPLTVTSAQKNPTAFYLCASSITPGQGYNEQFFGPGTRLTVL.

The CDR3 loop reads CAIVGFGTGAYEQYF. The CDR3 bases are TGTGCCATCGTCGGATTTGGGACAGGGGCCTACGAGCAGTACTTC. V usage is TRBV6-5 and J usage is TRBJ2-7; 10 nucleotides align to TRBD1. The CDR3 is 15 amino acids. V was clipped by 10 bases and J by 2 bases; unmatched bases: 11. Looked up from germline, CDR1 is MNHEY and CDR2 is SVGAGI.

The V and J genes are TRBV28 and TRBJ2-1; 7 bases line up with TRBD1. V lost 5 bases to trimming and J lost 2 bases; unmatched junction nucleotides: 9. Germline loops: CDR1 MDHEN, CDR2 SYDVKM. CDR3 length: 16 amino acids. CDR3 DNA: TGTGCCAGCAGTATTAACAGGGGAATTACCTACAATGAGCAGTTCTTC. Translated: CASSINRGITYNEQFF.

The rearrangement joins TRBV24-1 to TRBJ2-7, with TRBD1 identical over 11 bases. Germline trimming cut 4 bases from V and 6 bases from J; bases unmatched to any gene: 7. The CDR3 has 15 amino acids. Germline V gene data show CDR1 as KGHDR and CDR2 as SFDVKD. CDR3 protein: CATSEGGTGGFEQYF. Written as DNA, the CDR3 is TGTGCCACCAGTGAGGGGGGGACAGGGGGGTTCGAGCAGTACTTC.

The rearrangement links TRBV21-1 to TRBJ2-7; the D segment call TRBD2 is taken from the table without a DNA check. TRBV21-1 is shown as a pseudogene. The length of the CDR3 is 17 residues. The CDR3 DNA sequence: TGTGCCAGCAGCTACAGCGCGACTAGCGCCCTCGCCTACGAGCAGTACTTC. Encoded protein: CASSYSATSALAYEQYF.

This chain uses TRBV4-1 with TRBJ1-1; weak D call: TRBD1 (5 bases). Germline-derived CDR1 and CDR2 are MGHRA and YSYEKL. V lost 1 base and J lost 3, with 6 bases in between. The CDR3 has 13 amino acids. The CDR3 DNA follows: TGCGCCAGCAGCCAAGGGGGCTACACTGAAGCTTTCTTT. As protein: CASSQGGYTEAFF.

The CDR3 sequence is CASSAAQGLNEQFF. In nucleotides, the CDR3 is TGCGCCAGCAGCGCGGCGCAGGGACTAAATGAGCAGTTCTTC. The chain has TRBV5-1 and TRBJ2-1; TRBD2 matches 7 bases. The CDR3 has 14 residues. V was pared by 4 bases and J by 7 bases, with 8 bases of the junction left unmatched. Looked up from germline, CDR1 is SGHRS and CDR2 is YFSETQ.

This clone has only one observation. This chain uses TRBV19 with TRBJ1-2; 7 bases agree with TRBD1. The germline CDR1 and CDR2 sequences are LNHDA and SQIVND (reference sequence). The V and J ends lost 3 bases and 6 bases, in that order; junction bases with no gene match: 7. The CDR3 length is 14 residues. CDR3 residues: CASSIGPQGHGYTF. Here the CDR3 DNA reads TGTGCCAGTAGTATTGGGCCACAGGGGCATGGCTACACCTTC.

The CDR3 DNA sequence: TGTGCCAGCAGTTTAGCTAGCGGGGGAGGAAACATTCAGTACTTC. This gives the protein CASSLASGGGNIQYF. The chain uses TRBV28 and TRBJ2-4; 10 bases fit TRBD2. In germline, CDR1 is MDHEN, CDR2 SYDVKM. The V gene end was trimmed by 2 bases and the J gene end by 6 bases; junction bases not matched to a gene: 4. The CDR3 contains 15 residues. The full variable domain, with the rest looked up from reference TRBV28 and TRBJ2-4, is DVKVTQSSRYLVKRTGEKVFLECVQDMDHENMFWYRQDPGLGLRLIYFSYDVKMKEKGDIPEGYSVSREKKERFSLILESASTNQTSMYLCASSLASGGGNIQYFGAGTRLSVL.